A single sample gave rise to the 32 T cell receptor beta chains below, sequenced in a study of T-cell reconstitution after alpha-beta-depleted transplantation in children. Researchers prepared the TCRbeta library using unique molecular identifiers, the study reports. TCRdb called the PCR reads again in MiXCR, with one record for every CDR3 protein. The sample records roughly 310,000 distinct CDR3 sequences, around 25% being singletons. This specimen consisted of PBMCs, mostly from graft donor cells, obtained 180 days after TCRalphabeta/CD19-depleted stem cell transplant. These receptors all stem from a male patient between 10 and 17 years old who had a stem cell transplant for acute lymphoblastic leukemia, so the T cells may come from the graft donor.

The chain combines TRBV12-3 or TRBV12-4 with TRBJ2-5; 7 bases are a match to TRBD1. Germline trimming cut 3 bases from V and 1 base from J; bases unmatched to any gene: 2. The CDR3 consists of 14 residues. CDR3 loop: CASSLRTGQETQYF. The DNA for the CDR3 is TGTGCCAGCAGTTTGAGGACAGGCCAAGAGACCCAGTACTTC.

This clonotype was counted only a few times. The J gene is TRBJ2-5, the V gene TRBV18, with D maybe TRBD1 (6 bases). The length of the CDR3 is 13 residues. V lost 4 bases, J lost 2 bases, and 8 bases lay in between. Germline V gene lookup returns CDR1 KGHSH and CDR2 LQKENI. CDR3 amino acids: CASSLGQQETQYF. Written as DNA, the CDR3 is TGTGCCAGCTCACTTGGACAGCAAGAGACCCAGTACTTC.

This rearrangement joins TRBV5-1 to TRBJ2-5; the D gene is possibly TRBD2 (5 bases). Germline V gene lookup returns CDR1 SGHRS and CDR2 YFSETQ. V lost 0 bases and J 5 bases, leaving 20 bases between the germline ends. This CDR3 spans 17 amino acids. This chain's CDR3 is CASSLVAGQTGVETQYF. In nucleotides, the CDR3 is TGCGCCAGCAGCTTGGTGGCGGGCCAAACCGGGGTGGAGACCCAGTACTTC.

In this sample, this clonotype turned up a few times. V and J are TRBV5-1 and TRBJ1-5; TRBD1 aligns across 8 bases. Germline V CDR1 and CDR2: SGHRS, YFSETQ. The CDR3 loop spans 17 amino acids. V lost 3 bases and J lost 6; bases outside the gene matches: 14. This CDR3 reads CASSWEPSRGRTQPQHF. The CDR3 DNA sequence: TGCGCCAGCAGCTGGGAACCAAGCAGGGGGCGGACTCAGCCCCAGCATTTT.

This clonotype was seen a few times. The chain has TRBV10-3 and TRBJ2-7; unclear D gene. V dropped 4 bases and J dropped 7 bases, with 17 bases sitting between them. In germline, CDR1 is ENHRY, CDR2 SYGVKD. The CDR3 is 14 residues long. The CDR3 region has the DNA TGTGCCATCAGTGCTGAACACCTCTACGTAGAGCAGTACTTC. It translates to CAISAEHLYVEQYF.

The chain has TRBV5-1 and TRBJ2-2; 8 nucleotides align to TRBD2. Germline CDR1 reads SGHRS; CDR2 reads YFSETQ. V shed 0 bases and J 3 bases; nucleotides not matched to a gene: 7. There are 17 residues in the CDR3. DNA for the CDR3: TGCGCCAGCAGCTTGGCCTTTGGGGGACTAGACACCGGGGAGCTGTTTTTT. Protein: CASSLAFGGLDTGELFF.

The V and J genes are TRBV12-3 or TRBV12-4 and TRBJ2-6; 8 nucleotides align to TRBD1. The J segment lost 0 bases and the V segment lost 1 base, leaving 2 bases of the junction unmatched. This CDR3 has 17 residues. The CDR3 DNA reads TGTGCCAGCAGTTTAGGGACAGGGTTCTCTGGGGCCAACGTCCTGACTTTC. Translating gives CASSLGTGFSGANVLTF.

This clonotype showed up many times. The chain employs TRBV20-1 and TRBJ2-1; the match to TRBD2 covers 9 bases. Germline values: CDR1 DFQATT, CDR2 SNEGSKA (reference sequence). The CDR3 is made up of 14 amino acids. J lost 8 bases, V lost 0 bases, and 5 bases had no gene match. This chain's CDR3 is CSARDGGRADEQFF. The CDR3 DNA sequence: TGCAGTGCTAGAGATGGCGGGAGGGCCGATGAGCAGTTCTTC.

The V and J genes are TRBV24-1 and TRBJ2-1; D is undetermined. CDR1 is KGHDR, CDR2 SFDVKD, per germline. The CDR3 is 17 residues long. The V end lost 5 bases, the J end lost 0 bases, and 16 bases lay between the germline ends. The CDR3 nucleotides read TGTGCCACCAGTGGAAGGAACGTGGGCGGCTCCTACAATGAGCAGTTCTTC. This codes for CATSGRNVGGSYNEQFF.

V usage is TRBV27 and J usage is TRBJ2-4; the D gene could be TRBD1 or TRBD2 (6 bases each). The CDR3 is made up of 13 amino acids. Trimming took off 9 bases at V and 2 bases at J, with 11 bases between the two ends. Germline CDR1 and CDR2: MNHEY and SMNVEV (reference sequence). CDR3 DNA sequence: TGTGCCAGAGAGGGGGGAACCAAAAACATTCAGTACTTC. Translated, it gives CAREGGTKNIQYF.

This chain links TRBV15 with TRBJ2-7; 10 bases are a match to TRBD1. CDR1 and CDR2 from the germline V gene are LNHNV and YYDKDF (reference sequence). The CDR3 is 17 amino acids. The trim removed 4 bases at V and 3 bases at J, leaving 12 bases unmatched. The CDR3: CATSKGQGTVFGYEQYF. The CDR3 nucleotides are TGTGCCACCAGCAAGGGACAGGGGACCGTGTTTGGCTACGAGCAGTACTTC.

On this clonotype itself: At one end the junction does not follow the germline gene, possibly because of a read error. CDR3: CASSLRQGRNKQFF. CDR3 sequence (DNA): TGCGCCAGCAGCTTGAGACAGGGACGCAATAAGCAGTTCTTC. This chain uses TRBV5-1 with TRBJ2-1; TRBD1 matches 7 bases. CDR3 length equals 14 residues. The V gene's germline CDR1 is SGHRS and CDR2 YFSETQ.

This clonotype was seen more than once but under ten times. The CDR3 bases are TGCGCCAGCAGGGTCGGTTTCACCTACGAGCAGTACTTC. Translating it yields CASRVGFTYEQYF. V gene TRBV5-1 combines with J gene TRBJ2-7; D ambiguous. V shed 5 bases and J shed 2 bases, with 11 bases lying between them. This CDR3 is built from 13 residues. Germline assignment: CDR1 SGHRS and CDR2 YFSETQ.

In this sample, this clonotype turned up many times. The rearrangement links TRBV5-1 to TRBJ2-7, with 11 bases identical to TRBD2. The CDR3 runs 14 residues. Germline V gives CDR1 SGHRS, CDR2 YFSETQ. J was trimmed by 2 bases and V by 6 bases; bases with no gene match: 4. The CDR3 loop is CASTPLAGAYEQYF. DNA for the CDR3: TGCGCCAGCACCCCACTAGCGGGGGCCTACGAGCAGTACTTC.

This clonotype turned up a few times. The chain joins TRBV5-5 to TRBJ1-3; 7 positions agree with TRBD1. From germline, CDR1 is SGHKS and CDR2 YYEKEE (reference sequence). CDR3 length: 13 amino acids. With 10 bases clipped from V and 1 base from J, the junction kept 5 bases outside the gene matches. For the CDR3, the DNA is TGTGCCGTCTCAGGGGGGTCTGGAAACACCATATATTTT. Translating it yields CAVSGGSGNTIYF.

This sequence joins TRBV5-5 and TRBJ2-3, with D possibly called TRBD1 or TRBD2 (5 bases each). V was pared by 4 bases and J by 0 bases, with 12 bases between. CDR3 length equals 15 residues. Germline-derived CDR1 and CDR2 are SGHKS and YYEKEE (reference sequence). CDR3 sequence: CASSTGTTSTDTQYF. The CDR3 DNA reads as TGTGCCAGCAGCACCGGGACCACTAGCACAGATACGCAGTATTTT.

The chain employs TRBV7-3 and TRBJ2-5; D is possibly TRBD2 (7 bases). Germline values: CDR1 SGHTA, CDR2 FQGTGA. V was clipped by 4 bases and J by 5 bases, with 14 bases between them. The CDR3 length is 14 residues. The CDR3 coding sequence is TGTGCCAGCAGCTCCAAGGGGAGGGGGGAGACCCAGTACTTC. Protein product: CASSSKGRGETQYF.

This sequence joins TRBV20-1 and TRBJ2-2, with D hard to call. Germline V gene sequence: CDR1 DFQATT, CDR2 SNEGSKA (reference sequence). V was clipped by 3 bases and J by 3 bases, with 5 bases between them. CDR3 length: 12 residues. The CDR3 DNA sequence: TGCAGTGCTAGCGTTTACACCGGGGAGCTGTTTTTT. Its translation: CSASVYTGELFF.

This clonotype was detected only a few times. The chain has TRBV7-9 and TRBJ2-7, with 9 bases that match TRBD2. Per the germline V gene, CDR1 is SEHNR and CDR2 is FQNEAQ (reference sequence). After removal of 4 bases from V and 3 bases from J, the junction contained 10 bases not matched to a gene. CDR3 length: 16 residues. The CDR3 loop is CASSSLLAGPDYEQYF. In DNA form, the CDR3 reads TGTGCCAGCAGCTCGCTCCTAGCGGGGCCAGACTACGAGCAGTACTTC.

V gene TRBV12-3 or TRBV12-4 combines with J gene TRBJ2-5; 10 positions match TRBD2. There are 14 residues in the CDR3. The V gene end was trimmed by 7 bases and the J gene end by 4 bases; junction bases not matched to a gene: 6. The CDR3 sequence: CASIFSGRSETQYF. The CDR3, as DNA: TGTGCCAGCATCTTTAGCGGGAGGTCAGAGACCCAGTACTTC.

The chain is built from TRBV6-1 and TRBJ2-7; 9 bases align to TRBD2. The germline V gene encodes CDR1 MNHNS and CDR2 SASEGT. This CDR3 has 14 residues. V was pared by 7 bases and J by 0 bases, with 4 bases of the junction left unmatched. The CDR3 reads CASKSGRSSYEQYF. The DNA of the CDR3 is TGTGCCAGCAAAAGCGGGAGGAGCTCCTACGAGCAGTACTTC.

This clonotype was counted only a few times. The CDR3 DNA reads as TGTGCCAGCAGTTGGTCGAACAGGGACAATCAGCCCCAGCATTTT. Amino acids: CASSWSNRDNQPQHF. This chain uses TRBV6-5 with TRBJ1-5; TRBD1 is a possible D gene (6 bases). Germline V gives CDR1 MNHEY, CDR2 SVGAGI. V was cut by 4 bases and J by 3 bases, with 13 bases left in between. The CDR3 spans 15 residues.

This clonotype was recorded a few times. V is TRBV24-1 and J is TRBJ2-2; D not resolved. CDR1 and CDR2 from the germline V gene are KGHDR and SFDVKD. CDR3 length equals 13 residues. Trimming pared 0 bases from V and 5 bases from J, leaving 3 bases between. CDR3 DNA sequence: TGTGCCACCAGTGATTTGATTACCGGGGAGCTGTTTTTT. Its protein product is CATSDLITGELFF.

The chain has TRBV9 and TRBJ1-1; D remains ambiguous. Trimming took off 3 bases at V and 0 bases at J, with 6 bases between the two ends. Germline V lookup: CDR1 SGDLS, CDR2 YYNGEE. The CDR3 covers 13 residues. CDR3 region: CASSAFLNTEAFF. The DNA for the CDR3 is TGTGCCAGCAGCGCTTTCTTGAACACTGAAGCTTTCTTT. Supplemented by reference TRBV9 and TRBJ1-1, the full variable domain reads DSGVTQTPKHLITATGQRVTLRCSPRSGDLSVYWYQQSLDQGLQFLIQYYNGEERAKGNILERFSAQQFPDLHSELNLSSLELGDSALYFCASSAFLNTEAFFGQGTRLTVV.

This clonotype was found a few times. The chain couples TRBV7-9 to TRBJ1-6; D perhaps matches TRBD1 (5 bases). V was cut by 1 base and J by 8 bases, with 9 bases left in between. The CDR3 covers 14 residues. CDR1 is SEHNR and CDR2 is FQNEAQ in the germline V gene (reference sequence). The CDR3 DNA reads TGTGCCAGCAGCTTAGTAGGGGCTGATTCACCCCTCCACTTT. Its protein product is CASSLVGADSPLHF.

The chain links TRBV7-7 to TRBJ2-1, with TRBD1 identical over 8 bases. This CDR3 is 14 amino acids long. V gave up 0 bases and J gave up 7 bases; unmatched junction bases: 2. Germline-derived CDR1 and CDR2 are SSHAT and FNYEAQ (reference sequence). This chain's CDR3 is CASSLAGDRNEQFF. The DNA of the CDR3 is TGTGCCAGCAGCTTAGCGGGGGACAGGAATGAGCAGTTCTTC.

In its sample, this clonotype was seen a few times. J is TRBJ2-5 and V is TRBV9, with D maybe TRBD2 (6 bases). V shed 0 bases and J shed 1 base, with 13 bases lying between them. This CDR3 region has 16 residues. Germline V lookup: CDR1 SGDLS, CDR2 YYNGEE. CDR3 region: CASSVGYRGSQETQYF. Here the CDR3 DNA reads TGTGCCAGCAGCGTAGGGTACCGGGGGTCCCAAGAGACCCAGTACTTC.

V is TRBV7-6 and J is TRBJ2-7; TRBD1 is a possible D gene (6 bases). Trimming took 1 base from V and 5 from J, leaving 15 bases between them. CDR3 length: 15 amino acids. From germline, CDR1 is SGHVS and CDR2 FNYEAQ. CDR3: CASSLETGTTHEQYF. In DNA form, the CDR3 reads TGTGCCAGCAGCTTAGAGACAGGTACTACCCACGAGCAGTACTTC.

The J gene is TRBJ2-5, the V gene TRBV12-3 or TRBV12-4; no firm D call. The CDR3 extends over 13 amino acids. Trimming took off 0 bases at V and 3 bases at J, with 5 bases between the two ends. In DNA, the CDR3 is TGTGCCAGCAGTTTAGCAGTGAAAGAGACCCAGTACTTC. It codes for CASSLAVKETQYF.

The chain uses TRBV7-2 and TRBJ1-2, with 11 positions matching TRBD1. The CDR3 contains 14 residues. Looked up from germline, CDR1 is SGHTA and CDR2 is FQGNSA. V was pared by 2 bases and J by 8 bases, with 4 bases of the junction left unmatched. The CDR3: CASSLWTGGDGYTF. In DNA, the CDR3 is TGTGCCAGCAGCTTATGGACAGGGGGCGACGGCTACACCTTC.

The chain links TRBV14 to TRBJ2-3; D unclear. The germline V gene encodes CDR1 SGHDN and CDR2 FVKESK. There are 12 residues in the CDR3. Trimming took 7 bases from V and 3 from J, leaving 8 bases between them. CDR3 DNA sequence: TGTGCCAGCAACCGAAATACAGATACGCAGTATTTT. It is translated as CASNRNTDTQYF.

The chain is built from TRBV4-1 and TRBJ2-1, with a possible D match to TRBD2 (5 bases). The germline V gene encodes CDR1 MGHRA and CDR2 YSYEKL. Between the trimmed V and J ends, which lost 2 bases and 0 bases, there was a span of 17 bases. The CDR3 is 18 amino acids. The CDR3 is CASSQHGVAGSSYNEQFF. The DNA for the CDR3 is TGCGCCAGCAGCCAACACGGGGTAGCCGGCAGCTCCTACAATGAGCAGTTCTTC.